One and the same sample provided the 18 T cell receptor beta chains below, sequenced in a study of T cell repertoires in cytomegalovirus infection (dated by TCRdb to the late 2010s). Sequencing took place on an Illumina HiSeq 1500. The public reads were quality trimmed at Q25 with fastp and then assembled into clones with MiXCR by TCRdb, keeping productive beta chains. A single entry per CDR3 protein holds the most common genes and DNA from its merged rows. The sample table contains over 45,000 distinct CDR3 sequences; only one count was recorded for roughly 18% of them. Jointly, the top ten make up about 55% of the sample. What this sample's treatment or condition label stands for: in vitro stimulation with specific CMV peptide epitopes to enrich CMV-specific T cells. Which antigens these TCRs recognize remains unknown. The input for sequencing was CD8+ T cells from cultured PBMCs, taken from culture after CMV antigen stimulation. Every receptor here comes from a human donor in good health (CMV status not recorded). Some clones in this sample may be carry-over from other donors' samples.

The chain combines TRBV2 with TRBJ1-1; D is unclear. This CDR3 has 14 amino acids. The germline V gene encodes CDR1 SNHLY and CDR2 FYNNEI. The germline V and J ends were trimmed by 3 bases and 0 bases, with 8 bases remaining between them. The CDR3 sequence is CASSDGQMNTEAFF. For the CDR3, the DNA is TGTGCCAGCAGTGACGGCCAAATGAACACTGAAGCTTTCTTT.

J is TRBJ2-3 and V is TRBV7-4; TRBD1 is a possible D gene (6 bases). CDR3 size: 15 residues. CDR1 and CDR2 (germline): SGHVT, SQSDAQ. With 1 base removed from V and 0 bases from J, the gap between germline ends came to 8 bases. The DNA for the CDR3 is TGTGCCAGCAGCTTAGGGACAGCTAGCACAGATACGCAGTATTTT. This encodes CASSLGTASTDTQYF.

CDR3 coding DNA: TGTGCCAGCAGATCCGGACAGGGGCTCACTGAAGCTTTCTTT. Residues: CASRSGQGLTEAFF. This chain uses TRBV6-6 with TRBJ1-1, with 9 nucleotides matching TRBD1. The CDR3 covers 14 residues. The V gene's germline CDR1 is MNHNY and CDR2 SVGAGI (reference sequence). J was trimmed by 4 bases and V by 6 bases; bases with no gene match: 6.

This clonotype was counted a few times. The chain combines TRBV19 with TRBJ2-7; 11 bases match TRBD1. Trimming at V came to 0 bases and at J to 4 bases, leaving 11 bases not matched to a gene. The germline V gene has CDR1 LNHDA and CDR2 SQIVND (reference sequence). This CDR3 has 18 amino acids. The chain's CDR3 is CASSIDLPGQGAPYEQYF. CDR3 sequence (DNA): TGTGCCAGTAGTATAGATCTTCCCGGACAGGGGGCGCCGTACGAGCAGTACTTC.

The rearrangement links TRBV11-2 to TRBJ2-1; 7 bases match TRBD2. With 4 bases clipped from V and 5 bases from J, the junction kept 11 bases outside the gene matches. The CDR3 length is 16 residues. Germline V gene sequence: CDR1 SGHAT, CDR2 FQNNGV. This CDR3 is CASSSKRGLTNNEQFF. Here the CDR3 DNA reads TGTGCCAGCAGCTCGAAACGGGGACTAACAAACAATGAGCAGTTCTTC.

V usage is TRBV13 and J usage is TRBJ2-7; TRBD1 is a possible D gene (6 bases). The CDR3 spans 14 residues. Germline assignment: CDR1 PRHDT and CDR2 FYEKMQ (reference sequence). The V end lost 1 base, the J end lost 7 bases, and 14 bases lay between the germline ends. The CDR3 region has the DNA TGTGCCAGCAGCTTAGAGGGGGTCGTAGGTGAGCAGTACTTC. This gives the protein CASSLEGVVGEQYF.

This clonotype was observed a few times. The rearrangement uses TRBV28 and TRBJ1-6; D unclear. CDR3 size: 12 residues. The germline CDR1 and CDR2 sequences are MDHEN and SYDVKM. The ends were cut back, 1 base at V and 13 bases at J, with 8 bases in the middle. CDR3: CASSLSRGPLHF. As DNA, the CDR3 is TGTGCCAGCAGTTTATCTCGCGGCCCCCTCCACTTT.

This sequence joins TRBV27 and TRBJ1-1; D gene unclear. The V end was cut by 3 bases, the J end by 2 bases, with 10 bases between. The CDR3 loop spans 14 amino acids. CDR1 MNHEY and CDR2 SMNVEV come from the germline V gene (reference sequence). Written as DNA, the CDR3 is TGTGCCAGCAGTTTCGCCGGGCCCAACACTGAAGCTTTCTTT. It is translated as CASSFAGPNTEAFF.

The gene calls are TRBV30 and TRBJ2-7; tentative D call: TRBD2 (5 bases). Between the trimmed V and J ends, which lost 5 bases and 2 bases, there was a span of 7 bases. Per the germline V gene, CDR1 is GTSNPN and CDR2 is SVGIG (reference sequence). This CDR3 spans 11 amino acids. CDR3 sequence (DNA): TGTGCCTGGTCGCGGGCCTACGAGCAGTACTTC. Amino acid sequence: CAWSRAYEQYF.

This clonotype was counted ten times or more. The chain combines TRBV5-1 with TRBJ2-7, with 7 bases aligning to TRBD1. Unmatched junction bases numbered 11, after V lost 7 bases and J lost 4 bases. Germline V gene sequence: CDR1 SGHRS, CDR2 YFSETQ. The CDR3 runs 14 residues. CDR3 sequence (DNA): TGCGCCAGCGGTCCCCGACAGGGAAATTACGAGCAGTACTTC. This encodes CASGPRQGNYEQYF.

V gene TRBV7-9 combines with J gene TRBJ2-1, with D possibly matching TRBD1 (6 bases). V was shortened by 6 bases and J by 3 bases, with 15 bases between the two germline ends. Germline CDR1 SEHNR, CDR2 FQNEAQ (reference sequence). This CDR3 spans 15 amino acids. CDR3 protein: CASSNVQGFYNEQFF. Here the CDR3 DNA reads TGTGCCAGCAGTAACGTTCAGGGGTTCTACAATGAGCAGTTCTTC. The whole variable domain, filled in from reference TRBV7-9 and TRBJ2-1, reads DTGVSQNPRHKITKRGQNVTFRCDPISEHNRLYWYRQTLGQGPEFLTYFQNEAQLEKSRLLSDRFSAERPKGSFSTLEIQRTEQGDSAMYLCASSNVQGFYNEQFFGPGTRLTVL.

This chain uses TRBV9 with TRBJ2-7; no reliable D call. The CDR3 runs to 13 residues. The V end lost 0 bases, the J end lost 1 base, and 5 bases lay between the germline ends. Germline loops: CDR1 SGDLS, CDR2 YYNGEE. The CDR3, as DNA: TGTGCCAGCAGCGTAGACGATTCCTACGAGCAGTACTTC. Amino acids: CASSVDDSYEQYF.

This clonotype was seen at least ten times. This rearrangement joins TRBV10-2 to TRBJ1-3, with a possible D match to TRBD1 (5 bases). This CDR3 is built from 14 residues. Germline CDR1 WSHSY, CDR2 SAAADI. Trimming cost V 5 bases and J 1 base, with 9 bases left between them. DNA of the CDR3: TGCGCCAGCAGTCGTGACAGTTCTGGAAACACCATATATTTT. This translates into CASSRDSSGNTIYF.

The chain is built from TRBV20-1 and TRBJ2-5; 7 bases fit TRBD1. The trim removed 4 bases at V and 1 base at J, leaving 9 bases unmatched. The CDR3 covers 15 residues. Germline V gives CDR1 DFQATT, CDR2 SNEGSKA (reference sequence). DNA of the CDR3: TGCAGTGCTACTGAAATAGGGACAGTCCAAGAGACCCAGTACTTC. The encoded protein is CSATEIGTVQETQYF.

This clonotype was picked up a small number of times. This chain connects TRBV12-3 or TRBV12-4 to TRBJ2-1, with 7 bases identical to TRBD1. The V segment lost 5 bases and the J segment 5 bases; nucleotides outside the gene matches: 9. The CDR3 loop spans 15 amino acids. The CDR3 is CASSQRQGRHNEQFF. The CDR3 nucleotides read TGTGCCAGCAGTCAGAGACAGGGTAGACACAATGAGCAGTTCTTC.

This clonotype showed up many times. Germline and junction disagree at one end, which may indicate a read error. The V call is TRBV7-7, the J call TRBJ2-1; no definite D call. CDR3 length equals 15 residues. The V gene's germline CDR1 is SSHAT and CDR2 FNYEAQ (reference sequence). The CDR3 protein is CASSPGPTSYNEQFF. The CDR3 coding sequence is TGTGCTAGCAGCCCAGGTCCTACATCCTACAATGAGCAGTTCTTC. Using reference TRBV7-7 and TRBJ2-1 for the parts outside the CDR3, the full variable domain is GAGVSQSPRYKVTKRGQDVTLRCDPISSHATLYWYQQALGQGPEFLTYFNYEAQPDKSGLPSDRFSAERPEGSISTLTIQRTEQRDSAMYRCASSPGPTSYNEQFFGPGTRLTVL.

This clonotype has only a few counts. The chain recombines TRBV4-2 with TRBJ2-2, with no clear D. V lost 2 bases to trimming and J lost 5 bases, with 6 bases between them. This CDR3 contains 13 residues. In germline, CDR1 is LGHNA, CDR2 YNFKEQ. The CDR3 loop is CASSQSLTGELFF. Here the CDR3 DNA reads TGTGCCAGCAGCCAATCACTGACCGGGGAGCTGTTTTTT.

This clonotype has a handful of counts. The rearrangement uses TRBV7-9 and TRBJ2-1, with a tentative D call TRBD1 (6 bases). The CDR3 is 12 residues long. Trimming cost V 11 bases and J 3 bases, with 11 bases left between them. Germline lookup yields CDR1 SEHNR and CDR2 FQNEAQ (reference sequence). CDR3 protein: CALIQGYNEQFF. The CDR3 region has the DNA TGTGCCCTAATACAGGGCTACAATGAGCAGTTCTTC.